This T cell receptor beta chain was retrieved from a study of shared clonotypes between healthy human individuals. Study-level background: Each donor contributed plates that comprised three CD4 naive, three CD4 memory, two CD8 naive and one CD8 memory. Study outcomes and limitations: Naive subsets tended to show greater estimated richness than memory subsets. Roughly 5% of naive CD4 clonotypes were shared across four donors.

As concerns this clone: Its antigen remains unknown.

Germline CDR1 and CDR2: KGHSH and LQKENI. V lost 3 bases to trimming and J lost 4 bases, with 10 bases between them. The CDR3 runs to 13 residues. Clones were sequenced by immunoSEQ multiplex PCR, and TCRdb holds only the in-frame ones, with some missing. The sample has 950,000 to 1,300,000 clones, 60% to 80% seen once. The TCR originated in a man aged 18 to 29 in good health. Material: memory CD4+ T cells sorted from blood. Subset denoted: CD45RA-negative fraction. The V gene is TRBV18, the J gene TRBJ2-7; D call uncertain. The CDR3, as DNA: TGTGCCAGCTCACCGACCAGTAGGTACGAGCAGTACTTC. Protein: CASSPTSRYEQYF.